This T cell receptor (beta chain) was identified during a study of radiotherapy plus CTLA-4 blockade in lung cancer. Study-level background: Disease control was present in roughly 29% of patients, and objective responses in around 18%.

Sequenced by immunoSEQ multiplex PCR; TCRdb stores in-frame clones only, minus some. Of 70,000 to 90,000 clones in the sample, around nine tenths were seen once. A remark on this clone: What it binds is unknown.

CDR1 is KGHSH and CDR2 is LQKENI in the germline V gene. V was shortened by 2 bases and J by 3 bases, with 4 bases between the two germline ends. This CDR3 is built from 13 residues. Notes on the study in general: It was early blood T cell clone dynamics, with interferon-beta, that reportedly best predicted response. Expansion in blood of tumor-derived TCR clones was seen after radiotherapy plus ipilimumab.

The chain recombines TRBV18 with TRBJ2-2; D is ambiguous. The clonotype was recovered from a human donor with non-small cell lung cancer who had stable disease on radiotherapy plus ipilimumab. The source was peripheral blood, collected from a patient treated with radiotherapy plus ipilimumab. DNA for the CDR3: TGTGCCAGCTCACCATATGACACCGGGGAGCTGTTTTTT. As protein: CASSPYDTGELFF.